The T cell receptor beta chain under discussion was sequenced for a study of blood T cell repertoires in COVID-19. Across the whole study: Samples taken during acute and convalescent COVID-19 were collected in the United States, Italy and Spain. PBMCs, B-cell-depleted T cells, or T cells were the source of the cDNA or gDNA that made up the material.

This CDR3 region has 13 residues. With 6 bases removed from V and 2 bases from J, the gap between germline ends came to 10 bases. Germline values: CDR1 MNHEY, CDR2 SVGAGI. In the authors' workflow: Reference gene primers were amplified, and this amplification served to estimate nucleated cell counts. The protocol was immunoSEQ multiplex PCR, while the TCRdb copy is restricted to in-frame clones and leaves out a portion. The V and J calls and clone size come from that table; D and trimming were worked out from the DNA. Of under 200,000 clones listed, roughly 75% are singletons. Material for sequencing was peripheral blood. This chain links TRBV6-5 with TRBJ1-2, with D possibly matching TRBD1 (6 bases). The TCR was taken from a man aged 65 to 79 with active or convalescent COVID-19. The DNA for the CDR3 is TGTGCCAGCAGGAGACAGGCCAACTATGGCTACACCTTC. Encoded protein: CASRRQANYGYTF.